The 5 T cell receptor beta chains below were found in one sample sequenced in a study of T cell responses to AZD1222 COVID-19 vaccine. The protocol was immunoSEQ multiplex PCR, while the TCRdb copy is restricted to in-frame clones and leaves out a portion. The sample includes fewer than 200,000 clones, roughly 92% seen only once; the top ten take about 10%. The specimen was peripheral blood, collected on day 0 of AZD1222 vaccination. The source is an adult in good health.

The chain is built from TRBV13 and TRBJ1-1; tentative D call: TRBD1 (5 bases). Germline CDR1 reads PRHDT; CDR2 reads FYEKMQ (reference sequence). V gave up 5 bases and J gave up 0 bases, with 13 bases separating them. The CDR3 has 15 residues. CDR3 nucleotides: TGTGCCAGCAGCCTTCAAACAGGAATGAACACTGAAGCTTTCTTT. As protein: CASSLQTGMNTEAFF.

This chain joins TRBV5-1 and TRBJ1-1; maybe TRBD1 (6 bases). The CDR3 is made up of 16 amino acids. V shed 0 bases and J shed 3 bases, with 15 bases lying between them. The germline CDR1 and CDR2 sequences are SGHRS and YFSETQ. In DNA, the CDR3 is TGCGCCAGCAGCTTGGGAAGGGGGAATTATGACACTGAAGCTTTCTTT. Its translation is CASSLGRGNYDTEAFF.

The chain links TRBV19 to TRBJ2-7; maybe TRBD2 (6 bases). The CDR3 has 15 residues. V lost 3 bases to trimming and J lost 3 bases, with 15 bases between them. Germline-derived CDR1 and CDR2 are LNHDA and SQIVND (reference sequence). The CDR3 DNA follows: TGTGCCAGTAGTATCATAACGGGAGCATACTACGAGCAGTACTTC. As protein: CASSIITGAYYEQYF.

V usage is TRBV30 and J usage is TRBJ1-3; D call uncertain. The CDR3 loop spans 13 amino acids. Trimming stripped 2 bases from V and 0 bases from J, with 5 bases between. Germline V gives CDR1 GTSNPN, CDR2 SVGIG (reference sequence). CDR3 coding DNA: TGTGCCTGGAGTCTATACTCTGGAAACACCATATATTTT. Encoded protein: CAWSLYSGNTIYF.

The chain couples TRBV4-1 to TRBJ1-6; D uncertain. The CDR3 covers 15 residues. V lost 0 bases and J lost 9, with 12 bases in between. In germline, CDR1 is MGHRA, CDR2 YSYEKL. CDR3 in amino acids: CASSQERLRVSPLHF. In DNA form, the CDR3 reads TGCGCCAGCAGCCAAGAGAGACTGAGGGTTTCACCCCTCCACTTT.